What follows is one T cell receptor beta chain and its context. TCRdb reprocessed the PCR reads with MiXCR, giving one entry per CDR3 protein. The data show about 17,000 distinct CDR3 sequences, roughly 40% seen once. J lost 11 bases, V lost 4 bases, and 18 bases had no gene match. The CDR3 loop spans 17 amino acids. Per the germline V gene, CDR1 is SEHNR and CDR2 is FQNEAQ (reference sequence). The data belong to a study of tumor-infiltrating lymphocytes in oesophageal squamous cell carcinoma. The sequence was collected from a female donor with esophageal squamous cell carcinoma. Sequencing was performed on normal esophageal tissue next to the tumor. This rearrangement joins TRBV7-9 to TRBJ2-5, with TRBD2 matching over 11 bases. In DNA form, the CDR3 reads TGTGCCAGCAGCTCCCTGGGGCTAGCGGGAGGTTACAATGAGCAGTACTTC. Amino acids: CASSSLGLAGGYNEQYF.